A selection of T cell receptor beta chains follows, all from one sample in a study of T cell responses to AZD1222 COVID-19 vaccine. Sequencing was performed with immunoSEQ multiplex PCR; in TCRdb, only in-frame clones are kept and a portion is missing. The profile shows 150,000 to 200,000 clones, around 94% of them singletons. Sequenced here: peripheral blood, sampled on day 0 of AZD1222 vaccination. These receptors originate from an adult in good health. Each CDR3 is given with its conserved first and last residue. A D gene is named only where the DNA matches it firmly. Expanded clones get a size class; other rows say once, few or many, or leave the size out.

J gene,V gene,D gene,clone size,CDR3 DNA,CDR3 protein
TRBJ2-7,TRBV3-1/TRBV3-2,TRBD1,NA,TGTGCCAGCAGCCAAGATTGGGGACAGCCCTTCTCCTACGAGCAGTACTTC,CASSQDWGQPFSYEQYF
TRBJ2-7,TRBV6-2/TRBV6-3,TRBD1,NA,TGTGCCAGCAGTTACTCGACCAGACAGGGTATCGCGTACGAGCAGTACTTC,CASSYSTRQGIAYEQYF
TRBJ2-7,TRBV18,NA,NA,TGTGCCAGCTCATTCGGGGAATCCTCCTACGAGCAGTACTTC,CASSFGESSYEQYF
TRBJ2-3,TRBV12-3/TRBV12-4,NA,NA,TGTGCCAGCAGTTTGAGGGGGGATACGCAGTATTTT,CASSLRGDTQYF
TRBJ2-2,TRBV5-1,NA,NA,TGCGCCAGCAGCCTGGATCGTGGGGGGACACTAGGTACCGGGGAGCTGTTTTTT,CASSLDRGGTLGTGELFF
TRBJ2-1,TRBV29-1,TRBD2,NA,TGCAGCGTCGAATCCTTAGCGGGGCGCTACAATGAGCAGTTCTTC,CSVESLAGRYNEQFF
TRBJ2-3,TRBV10-3,TRBD2,NA,TGTGCCATCAGTGGAACCGGGACTAGAGACACAGATACGCAGTATTTT,CAISGTGTRDTDTQYF
TRBJ1-1,TRBV5-1,NA,few,TGCGCCAGCAGCTTTTTTTGGTCCACTGAAGCTTTCTTT,CASSFFWSTEAFF
TRBJ1-1,TRBV12-3/TRBV12-4,NA,NA,TGTGCCACCAATTTAAATCTGAACACTGAAGCTTTCTTT,CATNLNLNTEAFF
TRBJ1-6,TRBV6-1,NA,NA,TGTGCCAGCAGTGAAGGGGGGGGGCCGAATTCACCCCTCCACTTT,CASSEGGGPNSPLHF
TRBJ1-5,TRBV24-1,NA,NA,TGTGCCACCAGTGATTCTGGTTCGGGTCAGCCCCAGCATTTT,CATSDSGSGQPQHF
TRBJ1-3,TRBV18,TRBD1,NA,TGTGCCAGCTCACCAATACCGGGACAGAACTCTGGAAACACCATATATTTT,CASSPIPGQNSGNTIYF
TRBJ2-3,TRBV5-1,NA,NA,TGCGCCAGCAGCTTCGGCGATAGCATCCTACGCACAGATACGCAGTATTTT,CASSFGDSILRTDTQYF
TRBJ1-1,TRBV5-4,NA,NA,TGTGCCAGCAGCTTGTCCAGGGGGAACACTGAAGCTTTCTTT,CASSLSRGNTEAFF
TRBJ1-2,TRBV6-1,TRBD1,NA,TGTGCCAGCAGTGCAGGGACAGGCCACTATGGCTACACCTTC,CASSAGTGHYGYTF
TRBJ1-5,TRBV11-2,NA,NA,TGTGCCAGCAGCTTATCAGGTCCGCTGAATCAGCCCCAGCATTTT,CASSLSGPLNQPQHF
TRBJ2-3,TRBV24-1,NA,NA,TGTGCCACCAGTGAAGGAGGGGGGACAGATACGCAGTATTTT,CATSEGGGTDTQYF
TRBJ2-5,TRBV5-1,NA,NA,TGCGCCAGCAGCTTGGATGGGGGGGCGCAAGAGACCCAGTACTTC,CASSLDGGAQETQYF
TRBJ1-2,TRBV19,NA,NA,TGTGCCGCTCAGGAGCGGTTAGGCTACACCTTC,CAAQERLGYTF
TRBJ1-1,TRBV2,NA,NA,TGTGCCAGCAACGAACAGATGAACACTGAAGCTTTCTTT,CASNEQMNTEAFF
TRBJ1-4,TRBV7-9,NA,NA,TGTGCCAGCAGCTTAGGAGTCGTACAGAATAATGAAAAACTGTTTTTT,CASSLGVVQNNEKLFF
TRBJ2-3,TRBV2,TRBD2,NA,TGTGCCAGCAGTGGTGGGACTAGCGGATCCACAGATACGCAGTATTTT,CASSGGTSGSTDTQYF
TRBJ1-5,TRBV30,NA,once,TGTGCCTGGAGCCGGGGGGATAGCAATCAGCCCCAGCATTTT,CAWSRGDSNQPQHF
TRBJ2-1,TRBV4-2,TRBD2,NA,TGTGCCAGCAGCCCCCTGGGACTAGCGGGTATAAATGAGCAGTTCTTC,CASSPLGLAGINEQFF
TRBJ1-4,TRBV5-8,NA,NA,TGTGCCAGCAGCTCCACGGCGACTACTAATGAAAAACTGTTTTTT,CASSSTATTNEKLFF
TRBJ2-2,TRBV6-2/TRBV6-3,NA,NA,TGTGCCAGCAGTCAGACTACCGGGGAGCTGTTTTTT,CASSQTTGELFF
TRBJ1-5,TRBV4-1,NA,NA,TGCGCCAGCAGCCAAACGTCGTCGGCTCAGCCCCAGCATTTT,CASSQTSSAQPQHF
TRBJ1-3,TRBV7-2,TRBD1,NA,TGTGCCAGCAGCTTCACAGGGGTTGGAAACACCATATATTTT,CASSFTGVGNTIYF
TRBJ2-5,TRBV7-2,NA,NA,TGTGCCAGCAGCTTGGGCAGTACTCGAGAGACCCAGTACTTC,CASSLGSTRETQYF
TRBJ1-1,TRBV11-3,NA,NA,TGTGCCAGCAGCCGACCGGGGGAAACTGAAGCTTTCTTT,CASSRPGETEAFF
TRBJ1-2,TRBV6-5,NA,NA,TGTGCCAGCAGTCGCGGGGCTAACTATGGCTACACCTTC,CASSRGANYGYTF
TRBJ1-2,TRBV28,NA,NA,TGTGCCAGCAGTTTAGGTTGGATTAACTATGGCTACACCTTC,CASSLGWINYGYTF
TRBJ1-2,TRBV3-1/TRBV3-2,NA,NA,TGTGCCAGCAGCCCCACTATTAGAACGACCCTTACGGACTATGGCTACACCTTC,CASSPTIRTTLTDYGYTF
TRBJ2-3,TRBV6-4,NA,NA,TGTGCCACTCCGAGGGCAGATACGCAGTATTTT,CATPRADTQYF
TRBJ2-7,TRBV9,NA,NA,TGTGCCAGCAGCGTAGAGCCGGGCCTCTCCTACGAGCAGTACTTC,CASSVEPGLSYEQYF
TRBJ2-3,TRBV9,NA,once,TGTGCCAGCAGCCCCGGGTCAAGTACGCAGTATTTT,CASSPGSSTQYF
TRBJ1-6,TRBV2,NA,NA,TGTGCCAGCAGTGGGGCGACTCAAAATTCACCCCTCCACTTT,CASSGATQNSPLHF
TRBJ2-5,TRBV6-5,NA,NA,TGTGCCAGCAGTTACTCGAGGCCCTCAAGGGGTTCCCAGTACTTC,CASSYSRPSRGSQYF
TRBJ1-2,TRBV29-1,TRBD1,NA,TGCAGCGGGCGGCAGGGGGCCCCAGGTTGGGGCTACACCTTC,CSGRQGAPGWGYTF
TRBJ1-1,TRBV2,NA,NA,TGTGCCAGCAGTGTTAGAACAGCTTTCTTT,CASSVRTAFF
TRBJ2-1,TRBV5-1,NA,NA,TGCGCCAGCAGCCTCACCGGACAGCAGTCCTACAATGAGCAGTTCTTC,CASSLTGQQSYNEQFF
TRBJ1-1,TRBV25-1,NA,NA,TGTGCCAGCAGCCAAGACCGAAACACTGAAGCTTTCTTT,CASSQDRNTEAFF
TRBJ1-3,TRBV5-8,NA,NA,TGTGCCAGCCGCGTCTCTGGAAACACCATATATTTT,CASRVSGNTIYF
TRBJ1-6,TRBV5-6,NA,NA,TGTGCCAGCAGCTCCCTTGGGGGGGGGTCACCCCTCCACTTT,CASSSLGGGSPLHF
TRBJ2-1,TRBV7-3,NA,NA,TGTGCCAGCAGCTACCGGGACGGTGAGCAGTTCTTC,CASSYRDGEQFF
TRBJ2-1,TRBV5-1,TRBD1,NA,TGCGCCAGCAGCTTAGGACAGGGAGTCTACAATGAGCAGTTCTTC,CASSLGQGVYNEQFF
TRBJ1-6,TRBV7-6,NA,NA,TGTGCCAGCAGCTTCGGGTTCGAGAATTCACCCCTCCACTTT,CASSFGFENSPLHF
TRBJ2-3,TRBV7-9,NA,NA,TGTGCCAGCAGCGGCCCGACTAGTCAGGCCACAGATACGCAGTATTTT,CASSGPTSQATDTQYF
TRBJ2-7,TRBV7-7,NA,NA,TGTGCTAGCAGCCTAAATACTCAATCCTACGAGCAGTACTTC,CASSLNTQSYEQYF
TRBJ1-1,TRBV27,TRBD1,NA,TGTGCCAGCAGTCCAGGACAGGGTGTGACTAATGAAGCTTTCTTT,CASSPGQGVTNEAFF
TRBJ2-7,TRBV4-2,NA,NA,TGTGCCAGCAGCCAAGAGCCCGGGGGCCTTACCCACGAGCAGTACTTC,CASSQEPGGLTHEQYF
TRBJ1-5,TRBV12-3/TRBV12-4,NA,NA,TGTGCCAGCAGTTTTCGGAAGCCTCAGCCCCAGCATTTT,CASSFRKPQPQHF
TRBJ2-3,TRBV11-2,TRBD2,NA,TGTGCCAGCAGCCAGAGAAGCGGGGGGGCGAAAGATACGCAGTATTTT,CASSQRSGGAKDTQYF
TRBJ1-6,TRBV6-5,TRBD1,once,TGTGCCAGCAGGGACAGGTATAATTCACCCCTCCACTTT,CASRDRYNSPLHF
TRBJ1-5,TRBV11-2,NA,NA,TGTGCCAGCAGCCTAGGGAGCGGGACGTACCAGCCCCAGCATTTT,CASSLGSGTYQPQHF
TRBJ1-2,TRBV6-5,TRBD1,NA,TGTGCCAGCAGTTACCGAGCGGACAGGGGGAGAGGTTCGACCTTC,CASSYRADRGRGSTF